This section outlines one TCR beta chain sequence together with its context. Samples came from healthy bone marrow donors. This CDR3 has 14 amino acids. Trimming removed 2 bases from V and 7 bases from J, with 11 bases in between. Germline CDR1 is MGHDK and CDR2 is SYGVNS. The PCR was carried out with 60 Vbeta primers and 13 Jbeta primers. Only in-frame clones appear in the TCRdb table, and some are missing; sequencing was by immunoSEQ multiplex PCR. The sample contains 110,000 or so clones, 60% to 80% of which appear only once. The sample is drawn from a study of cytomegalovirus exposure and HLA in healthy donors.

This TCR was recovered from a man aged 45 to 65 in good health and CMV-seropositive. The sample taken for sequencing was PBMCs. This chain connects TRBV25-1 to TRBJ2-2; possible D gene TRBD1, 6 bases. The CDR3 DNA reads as TGTGCCAGCAGTGAAGATAAGGACAGCGGGGAGCTGTTTTTT. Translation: CASSEDKDSGELFF. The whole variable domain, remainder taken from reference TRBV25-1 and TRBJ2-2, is EADIYQTPRYLVIGTGKKITLECSQTMGHDKMYWYQQDPGMELHLIHYSYGVNSTEKGDLSSESTVSRIRTEHFPLTLESARPSHTSQYLCASSEDKDSGELFFGEGSRLTVL.